The 12 T cell receptor beta chains given below trace back to one sample, sequenced in a study of blood T cell repertoires in COVID-19. Method: immunoSEQ multiplex PCR; TCRdb's copy keeps in-frame clones and lacks some. The sample has tens of thousands of clones; more than 85% are singletons. Sequencing was carried out using peripheral blood. Receptor source: a human donor with active COVID-19. The donor label of this sample is uncertain.

The chain uses TRBV29-1 and TRBJ1-2; D not certain. V lost 6 bases, J lost 6 bases, and 17 bases lay in between. The germline V gene has CDR1 SQVTM and CDR2 ANQGSEA. The CDR3 runs 13 residues. Here the CDR3 reads CSVAPSGGDGYTF. The CDR3 bases are TGCAGCGTAGCCCCCAGCGGAGGTGATGGCTACACCTTC.

The V and J genes are TRBV10-3 and TRBJ2-1; the match to TRBD2 covers 9 bases. The CDR3 spans 13 residues. V was clipped by 2 bases and J by 14 bases; unmatched bases: 7. In germline, CDR1 is ENHRY, CDR2 SYGVKD. The CDR3 DNA reads TGTGCCATCAGTGAGCCCCTAGCGGGAAAGGAGTTCTTC. This sequence encodes CAISEPLAGKEFF.

The chain combines TRBV19 with TRBJ2-3; 8 nucleotides align to TRBD2. This CDR3 comprises 15 residues. CDR1 LNHDA and CDR2 SQIVND come from the germline V gene (reference sequence). After removal of 3 bases from V and 3 bases from J, the junction contained 5 bases not matched to a gene. The CDR3 DNA is TGTGCCAGTAGTATTTCGGGGGGGCGGACAGATACGCAGTATTTT. It translates to CASSISGGRTDTQYF.

The chain joins TRBV24-1 to TRBJ2-3; D possibly corresponds to TRBD2 (5 bases). Germline V gene sequence: CDR1 KGHDR, CDR2 SFDVKD. The germline V and J ends were trimmed by 5 bases and 0 bases, with 11 bases remaining between them. The CDR3 sequence is 15 residues long. Written as DNA, the CDR3 is TGTGCCACCAGTGTGCAGGAGGCTAGCACAGATACGCAGTATTTT. This encodes CATSVQEASTDTQYF.

The count of this clone is one. The chain links TRBV10-3 to TRBJ2-7; 7 nucleotides line up with TRBD1. Germline V gives CDR1 ENHRY, CDR2 SYGVKD. The trim removed 4 bases at V and 0 bases at J, leaving 3 bases unmatched. The CDR3 is made up of 14 amino acids. CDR3 region: CAISGDSLSYEQYF. The CDR3 bases are TGTGCCATCAGTGGGGACAGCCTCTCCTACGAGCAGTACTTC.

The chain links TRBV6-5 to TRBJ2-1, with 11 bases aligning to TRBD2. Per germline, CDR1 MNHEY and CDR2 SVGAGI. The CDR3 has 15 amino acids. V was pared by 5 bases and J by 5 bases, with 5 bases of the junction left unmatched. CDR3 nucleotide sequence: TGTGCCAGCAGTCCCACTAGCGGGAGAAACAATGAGCAGTTCTTC. Translating gives CASSPTSGRNNEQFF.

The V and J genes are TRBV3-1 (or the pseudogene TRBV3-2) and TRBJ2-6; 8 positions match TRBD1. Trimming cost V 4 bases and J 1 base; bases outside gene matches: 6. The CDR3 loop spans 17 amino acids. Germline CDR1 LGHDT, CDR2 YNNKEL (reference sequence). CDR3 coding DNA: TGTGCCAGCAGCCCGCGGGACAGGCGGTCTGGGGCCAACGTCCTGACTTTC. Its translation: CASSPRDRRSGANVLTF.

The chain combines TRBV9 with TRBJ2-2; 7 bases agree with TRBD1. There are 14 residues in the CDR3. V was pared by 3 bases and J by 3 bases, with 2 bases of the junction left unmatched. CDR1 and CDR2 (germline): SGDLS, YYNGEE. Here the CDR3 DNA reads TGTGCCAGCAGCGAGGGACAGCACACCGGGGAGCTGTTTTTT. It specifies CASSEGQHTGELFF.

This CDR3 is CASSLGAGNEKLFF. DNA of the CDR3: TGCGCCAGCAGCTTGGGGGCAGGGAATGAAAAACTGTTTTTT. This sequence joins TRBV5-1 and TRBJ1-4; perhaps TRBD1 as D (5 bases). The CDR3 consists of 14 residues. Trimming took off 0 bases at V and 5 bases at J, with 8 bases between the two ends. CDR1 and CDR2 (germline): SGHRS, YFSETQ.

The chain is built from TRBV7-8 and TRBJ1-1; D remains ambiguous. V was pared by 2 bases and J by 1 base, with 5 bases between. Germline assignment: CDR1 SGHVS and CDR2 FQNEAQ. The CDR3 runs 13 residues. This CDR3 reads CASSLSGNTEAFF. Here the CDR3 DNA reads TGTGCCAGCAGCTTATCAGGGAACACTGAAGCTTTCTTT.

The CDR3 spells CASSTRQNEKLFF. The CDR3 coding sequence is TGTGCCAGCAGTACCCGACAGAATGAAAAACTGTTTTTT. V usage is TRBV12-3 or TRBV12-4 and J usage is TRBJ1-4, with a possible D match to TRBD1 (5 bases). This CDR3 is built from 13 residues. V shed 5 bases and J shed 5 bases, with 9 bases lying between them.

This chain uses TRBV19 with TRBJ1-1, with a weak D call TRBD1 (5 bases). CDR1 is LNHDA, CDR2 SQIVND, per germline (reference sequence). The CDR3 is 14 amino acids. V lost 3 bases and J lost 1, with 9 bases in between. Written as DNA, the CDR3 is TGTGCCAGTAGTATGGGACTGCCGAACACTGAAGCTTTCTTT. Its protein product is CASSMGLPNTEAFF. Combining the CDR3 with reference TRBV19 and TRBJ1-1 gives the whole variable domain DGGITQSPKYLFRKEGQNVTLSCEQNLNHDAMYWYRQDPGQGLRLIYYSQIVNDFQKGDIAEGYSVSREKKESFPLTVTSAQKNPTAFYLCASSMGLPNTEAFFGQGTRLTVV.